The 2 T cell receptor beta chains presented below share a single source sample, sequenced in a study of blood T cell repertoires in COVID-19. Using immunoSEQ multiplex PCR, the repertoire was profiled, and TCRdb retains in-frame clones only, with some absent. The repertoire consists of more than 150,000 clones, with 75% to 85% occurring once and the leading ten covering under 0.75%. Sequenced sample: peripheral blood. Receptors were obtained from a man in his 60s with acute or convalescent COVID-19.

The V call is TRBV3-1 (or the pseudogene TRBV3-2), the J call TRBJ1-4; D is perhaps TRBD1 (5 bases). CDR1 is LGHDT, CDR2 YNNKEL, per germline (reference sequence). CDR3 length: 17 amino acids. With 5 bases removed from V and 1 base from J, the gap between germline ends came to 17 bases. The CDR3 spells CASSSRQTGLTNEKLFF. CDR3 DNA: TGTGCCAGCAGCTCCCGACAGACCGGCTTAACTAATGAAAAACTGTTTTTT.

This chain uses TRBV4-3 with TRBJ1-2, with D possibly TRBD1 on 5 matching bases. Trimming cost V 0 bases and J 7 bases, with 18 bases left between them. This CDR3 has 16 residues. CDR1 and CDR2 (germline): LGHNA, YSLEER. The CDR3 sequence is CASSQDSWGDSGGYTF. CDR3 nucleotides: TGCGCCAGCAGCCAAGATTCTTGGGGGGATTCGGGTGGCTACACCTTC.